The clone carrying this TCR beta chain is a singleton in its sample. CDR1 and CDR2 from the germline V gene are SEHNR and FQNEAQ (reference sequence). Trimming took off 0 bases at V and 11 bases at J, with 7 bases between the two ends. The CDR3 is 12 residues long. This record belongs to a study of blood T cell repertoires in COVID-19. As for the study in general: The United States, Italy and Spain were the sources of the acute and convalescent COVID-19 samples. T cells, B-cell-depleted T cells, or PBMCs provided the cDNA or gDNA that served as material.

In the study's own analysis: Nucleated cell number was recorded as an estimate derived from reference gene primer amplification. Using immunoSEQ multiplex PCR, the repertoire was profiled, and TCRdb retains in-frame clones only, with some absent. V and J calls and clone size come straight from that table; D and trimming were deduced from the DNA. The sample holds some 160,000 clones, 65% to 85% seen once. The sequencing sample was made of peripheral blood. The chain uses TRBV7-9 and TRBJ2-2, with D unclear. The TCR sequence derives from a woman of 80 years or more with acute or convalescent COVID-19. Here the CDR3 DNA reads TGTGCCAGCAGCTTAGCGGTTGGCGAGCTGTTTTTT. Its translation is CASSLAVGELFF.